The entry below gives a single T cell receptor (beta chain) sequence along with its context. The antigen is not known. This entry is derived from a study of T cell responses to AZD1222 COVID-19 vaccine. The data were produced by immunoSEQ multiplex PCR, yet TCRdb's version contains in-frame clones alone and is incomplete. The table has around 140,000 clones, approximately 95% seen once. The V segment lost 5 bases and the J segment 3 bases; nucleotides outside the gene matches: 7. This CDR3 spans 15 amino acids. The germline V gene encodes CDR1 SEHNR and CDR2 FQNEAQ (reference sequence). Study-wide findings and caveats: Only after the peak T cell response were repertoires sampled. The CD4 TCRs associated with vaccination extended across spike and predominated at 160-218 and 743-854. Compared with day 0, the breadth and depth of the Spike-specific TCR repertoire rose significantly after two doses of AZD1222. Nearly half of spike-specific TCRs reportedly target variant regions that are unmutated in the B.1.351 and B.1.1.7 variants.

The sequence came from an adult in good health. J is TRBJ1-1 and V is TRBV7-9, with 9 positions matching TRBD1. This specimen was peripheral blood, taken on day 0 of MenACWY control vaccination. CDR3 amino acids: CASSEGQGRHTEAFF. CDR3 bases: TGTGCCAGCAGCGAGGGACAGGGTAGGCACACTGAAGCTTTCTTT.